The source of this T cell receptor beta chain is a study of T cell responses to AZD1222 COVID-19 vaccine. Turning to the study itself: Second doses at about 4 or about 12 weeks were pooled. Study-wide points: Donors were chiefly white British, with a greater number of females, and clonal diversity was perhaps underestimated. Dominant CD4 TCR responses targeted spike regions 160-218 and 743-854.

Germline V lookup: CDR1 MNHEY, CDR2 SMNVEV (reference sequence). V lost 8 bases, J lost 1 base, and 9 bases stayed unmatched. The CDR3 is 15 residues long. Only in-frame clones appear in the TCRdb table, and some are missing; sequencing was by immunoSEQ multiplex PCR. The profile shows 110,000 or so clones, roughly 89% of them singletons. Comments on this clone: Its antigen is not known.

The J gene is TRBJ2-7, the V gene TRBV27, with 9 nucleotides matching TRBD2. Sequencing used peripheral blood, obtained on day 0 of AZD1222 vaccination. This receptor was identified in an adult in good health. The DNA for the CDR3 is TGTGCCAGCCGACTACGGACTAGCGAGTCCTACGAGCAGTACTTC. It specifies CASRLRTSESYEQYF.